A selection of T cell receptor beta chains follows, all from one sample in a study of cytomegalovirus exposure and HLA in healthy donors. The assay was immunoSEQ multiplex PCR, and TCRdb's table has in-frame clones only and misses some. The sample carries approximately 300,000 clones, 75% to 90% recorded once. The sample consisted of PBMCs. These receptors all stem from a young woman in good health and CMV-seronegative. CDR3s include the opening cysteine and the closing phenylalanine or tryptophan. D genes are given only for firm matches. Size is stated for part of the rows, as once, few or many counts, or as a class when the clone is expanded.

TRBJ2-7,NA,TRBV19,NA,CASSIQTGGEQYF,TGTGCCAGTAGTATACAGACAGGAGGCGAGCAGTACTTC
TRBJ2-1,NA,TRBV11-2,NA,CASSFQRGSANEQFF,TGTGCCAGCAGCTTTCAAAGGGGTTCGGCGAATGAGCAGTTCTTC
TRBJ2-5,TRBD1,TRBV4-2,NA,CASSQATGDETQYF,TGTGCCAGCAGCCAAGCGACAGGGGACGAGACCCAGTACTTC
TRBJ2-7,NA,TRBV28,NA,CASGLSYEQYF,TGTGCCAGTGGACTCTCCTACGAGCAGTACTTC
TRBJ1-5,TRBD1,TRBV28,NA,CASDRVNQPQHF,TGTGCCAGTGACAGGGTCAATCAGCCCCAGCATTTT
TRBJ2-3,NA,TRBV6-6,once,CASSSRRTDTQYF,TGTGCCAGCAGTTCCCGGAGGACAGATACGCAGTATTTT
TRBJ2-2,NA,TRBV7-9,few,CASSLATSGELFF,TGTGCCAGCAGCTTAGCCACCAGTGGGGAGCTGTTTTTT
TRBJ1-5,NA,TRBV6-1,NA,CASRDPGQPQHF,TGTGCCAGCAGGGACCCGGGGCAGCCCCAGCATTTT
TRBJ2-5,TRBD2,TRBV10-3,NA,CAISPSGRSETQYF,TGTGCCATCAGTCCTAGCGGGAGGTCTGAGACCCAGTACTTC
TRBJ2-1,TRBD2,TRBV2,NA,CASSSGTTKQFF,TGTGCCAGCAGTTCCGGGACTACCAAGCAGTTCTTC
TRBJ2-4,TRBD1,TRBV13,NA,CASSSATGPKNIQYF,TGTGCCAGCAGCTCAGCGACAGGGCCCAAAAACATTCAGTACTTC
TRBJ2-2,NA,TRBV11-1,NA,CASSRGGTGELFF,TGTGCCAGCAGCCGAGGAGGTACCGGGGAGCTGTTTTTT
TRBJ2-1,TRBD1,TRBV7-9,NA,CASSLAAGGKDEQFF,TGTGCCAGCAGCTTAGCGGCAGGGGGCAAGGATGAGCAGTTCTTC
TRBJ1-2,NA,TRBV5-4,NA,CASRQLTGNYGYTF,TGTGCCAGCAGACAACTGACAGGCAACTATGGCTACACCTTC
TRBJ2-1,TRBD2,TRBV28,once,CAVTAGTSVNEQFF,TGTGCCGTGACGGCCGGGACTAGCGTCAATGAGCAGTTCTTC
TRBJ2-7,TRBD1,TRBV9,NA,CASSRQGAHEQYF,TGTGCCAGCAGCCGTCAGGGGGCCCACGAGCAGTACTTC